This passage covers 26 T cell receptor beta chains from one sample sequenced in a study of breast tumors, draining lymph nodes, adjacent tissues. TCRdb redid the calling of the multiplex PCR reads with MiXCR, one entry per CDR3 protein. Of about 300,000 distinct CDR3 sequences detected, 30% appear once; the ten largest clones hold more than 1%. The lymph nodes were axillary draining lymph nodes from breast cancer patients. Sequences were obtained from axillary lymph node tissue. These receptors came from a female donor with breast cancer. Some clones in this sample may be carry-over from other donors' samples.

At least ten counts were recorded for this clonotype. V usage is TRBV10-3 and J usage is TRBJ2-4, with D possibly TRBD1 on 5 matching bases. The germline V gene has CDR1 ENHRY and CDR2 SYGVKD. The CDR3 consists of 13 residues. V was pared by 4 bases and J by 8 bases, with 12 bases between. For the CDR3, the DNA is TGTGCCATCAGTGTAGGGGCTAGGGACATTCAGTACTTC. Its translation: CAISVGARDIQYF.

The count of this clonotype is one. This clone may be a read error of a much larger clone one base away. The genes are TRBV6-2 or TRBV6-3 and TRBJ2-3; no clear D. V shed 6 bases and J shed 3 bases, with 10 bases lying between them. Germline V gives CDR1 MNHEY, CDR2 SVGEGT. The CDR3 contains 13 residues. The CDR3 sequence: CASSLQETDTQYF. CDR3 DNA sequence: TGTGCCAGCAGCCTTCAGGAAACAGATACGCAGTATTTT.

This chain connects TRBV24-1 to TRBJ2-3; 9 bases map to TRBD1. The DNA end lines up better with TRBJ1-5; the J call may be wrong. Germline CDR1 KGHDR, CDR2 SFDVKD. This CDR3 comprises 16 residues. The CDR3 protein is CATSDTGGAYADTQHF. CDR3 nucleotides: TGTGCCACCAGTGATACAGGGGGCGCGTACGCGGATACGCAGCATTTT.

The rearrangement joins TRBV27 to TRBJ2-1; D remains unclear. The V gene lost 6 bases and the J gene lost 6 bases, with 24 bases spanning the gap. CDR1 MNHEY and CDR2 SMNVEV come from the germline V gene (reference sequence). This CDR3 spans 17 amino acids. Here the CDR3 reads CASRISPGGSPINEQFF. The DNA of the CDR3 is TGTGCCAGCAGAATTAGCCCCGGTGGATCCCCGATCAATGAGCAGTTCTTC.

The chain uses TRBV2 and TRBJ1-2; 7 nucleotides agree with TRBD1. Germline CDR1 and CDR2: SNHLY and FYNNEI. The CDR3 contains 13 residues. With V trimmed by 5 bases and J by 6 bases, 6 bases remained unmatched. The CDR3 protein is CASSLDRVNGYTF. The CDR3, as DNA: TGTGCCAGCAGTCTCGACAGGGTGAATGGCTACACCTTC.

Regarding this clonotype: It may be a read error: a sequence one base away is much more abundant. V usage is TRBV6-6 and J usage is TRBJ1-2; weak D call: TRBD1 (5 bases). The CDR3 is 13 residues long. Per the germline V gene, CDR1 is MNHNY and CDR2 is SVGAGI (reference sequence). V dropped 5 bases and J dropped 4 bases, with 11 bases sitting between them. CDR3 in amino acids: CASSHRGSYGYTF. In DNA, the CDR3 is TGTGCCAGCAGTCACCGGGGGAGCTATGGCTACACCTTC.

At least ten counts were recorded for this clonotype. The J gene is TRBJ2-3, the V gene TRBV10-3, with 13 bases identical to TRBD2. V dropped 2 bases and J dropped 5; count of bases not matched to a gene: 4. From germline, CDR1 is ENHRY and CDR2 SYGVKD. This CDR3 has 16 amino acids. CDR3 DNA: TGTGCCATCAGTGAGCCTGGACTAGCGGGAGTAGATACGCAGTATTTT. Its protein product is CAISEPGLAGVDTQYF.

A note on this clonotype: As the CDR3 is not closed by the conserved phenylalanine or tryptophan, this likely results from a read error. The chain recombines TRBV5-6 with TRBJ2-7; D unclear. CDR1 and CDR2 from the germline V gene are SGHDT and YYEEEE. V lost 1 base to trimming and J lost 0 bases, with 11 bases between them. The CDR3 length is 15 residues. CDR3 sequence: CASSLWSAVSYEQYL. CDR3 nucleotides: TGTGCCAGCAGCTTGTGGAGCGCGGTCTCCTACGAGCAGTACCTC.

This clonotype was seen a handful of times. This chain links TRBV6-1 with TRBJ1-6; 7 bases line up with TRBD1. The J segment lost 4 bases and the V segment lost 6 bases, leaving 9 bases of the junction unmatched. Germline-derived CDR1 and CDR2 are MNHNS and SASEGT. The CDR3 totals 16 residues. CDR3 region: CASRPAGTAYNSPLHF. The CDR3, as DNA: TGTGCCAGCAGACCCGCCGGGACAGCGTATAATTCACCCCTCCACTTT.

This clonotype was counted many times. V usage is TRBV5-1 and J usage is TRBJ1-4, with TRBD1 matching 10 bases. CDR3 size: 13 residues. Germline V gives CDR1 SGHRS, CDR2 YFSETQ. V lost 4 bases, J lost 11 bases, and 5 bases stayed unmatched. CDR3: CASSMDRGEKLFF. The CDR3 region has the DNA TGCGCCAGCAGCATGGACAGGGGGGAGAAACTGTTTTTT.

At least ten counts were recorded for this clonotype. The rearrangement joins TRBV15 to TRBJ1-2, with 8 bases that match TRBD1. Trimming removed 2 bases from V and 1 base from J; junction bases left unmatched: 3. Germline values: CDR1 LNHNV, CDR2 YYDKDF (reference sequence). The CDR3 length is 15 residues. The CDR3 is CATSRTGGSNYGYTF. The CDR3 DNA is TGTGCCACCAGCAGAACAGGGGGGAGTAACTATGGCTACACCTTC.

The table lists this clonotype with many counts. CDR3: CASTLVGRQFF. CDR3 in DNA: TGTGCCAGCACCCTAGTGGGTAGGCAGTTCTTC. V gene TRBV12-3 or TRBV12-4 combines with J gene TRBJ2-1; D call uncertain. V lost 7 bases, J lost 12 bases, and 13 bases lay in between. The CDR3 is 11 residues long.

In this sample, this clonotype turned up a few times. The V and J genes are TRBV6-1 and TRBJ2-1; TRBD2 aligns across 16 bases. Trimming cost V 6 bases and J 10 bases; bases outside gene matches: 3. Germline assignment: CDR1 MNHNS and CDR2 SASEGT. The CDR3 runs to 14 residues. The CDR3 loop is CASRRGLAGGEQFF. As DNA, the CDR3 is TGTGCCAGCAGGAGGGGACTAGCGGGAGGGGAGCAGTTCTTC.

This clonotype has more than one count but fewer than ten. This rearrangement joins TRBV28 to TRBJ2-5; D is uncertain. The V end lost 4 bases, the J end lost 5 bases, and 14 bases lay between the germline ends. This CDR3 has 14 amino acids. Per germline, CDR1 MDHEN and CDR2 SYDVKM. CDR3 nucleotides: TGTGCCAGCAGTTCCCGTGTTAAGCAGGAGACCCAGTACTTC. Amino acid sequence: CASSSRVKQETQYF.

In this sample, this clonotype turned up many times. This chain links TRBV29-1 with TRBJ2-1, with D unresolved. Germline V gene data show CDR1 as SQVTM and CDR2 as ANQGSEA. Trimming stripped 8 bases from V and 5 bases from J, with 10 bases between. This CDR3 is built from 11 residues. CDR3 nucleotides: TGCAGCTGCCGCCGGGACAATGAGCAGTTCTTC. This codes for CSCRRDNEQFF.

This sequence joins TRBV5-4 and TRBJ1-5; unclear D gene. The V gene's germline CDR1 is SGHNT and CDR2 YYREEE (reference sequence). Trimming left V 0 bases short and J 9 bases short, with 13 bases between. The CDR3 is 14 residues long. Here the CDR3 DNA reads TGTGCCAGCAGCTTGGGAACCCTCAACCGGCCCCAGCATTTT. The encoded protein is CASSLGTLNRPQHF.

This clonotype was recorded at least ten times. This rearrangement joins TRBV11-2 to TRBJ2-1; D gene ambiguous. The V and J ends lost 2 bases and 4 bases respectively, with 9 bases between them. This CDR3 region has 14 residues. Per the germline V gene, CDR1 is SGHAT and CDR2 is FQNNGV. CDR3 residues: CASSLIAAYNEQFF. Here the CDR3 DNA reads TGTGCCAGCAGCTTAATCGCAGCTTACAATGAGCAGTTCTTC.

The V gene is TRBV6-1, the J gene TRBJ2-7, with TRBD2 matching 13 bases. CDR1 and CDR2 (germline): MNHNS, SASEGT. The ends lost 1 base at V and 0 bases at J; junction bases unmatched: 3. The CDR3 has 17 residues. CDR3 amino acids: CASSEGLAGGSSYEQYF. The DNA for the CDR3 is TGTGCCAGCAGTGAAGGACTAGCGGGAGGAAGCTCCTACGAGCAGTACTTC.

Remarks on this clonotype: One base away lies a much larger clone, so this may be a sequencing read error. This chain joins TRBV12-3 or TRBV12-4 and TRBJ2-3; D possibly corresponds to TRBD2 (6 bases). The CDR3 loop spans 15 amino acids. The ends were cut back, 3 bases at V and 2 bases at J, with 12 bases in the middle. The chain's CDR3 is CASSFTAGNTDTQYF. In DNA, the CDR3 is TGTGCCAGCAGTTTCACGGCGGGAAACACAGATACGCAGTATTTT.

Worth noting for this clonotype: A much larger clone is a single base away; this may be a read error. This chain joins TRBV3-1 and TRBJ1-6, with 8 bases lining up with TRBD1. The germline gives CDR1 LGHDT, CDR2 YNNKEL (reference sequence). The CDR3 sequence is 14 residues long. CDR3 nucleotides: TGTCCCAGCAGCCCGGACAGGGAGAATTCACCCCTCCACTTT. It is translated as CPSSPDRENSPLHF.

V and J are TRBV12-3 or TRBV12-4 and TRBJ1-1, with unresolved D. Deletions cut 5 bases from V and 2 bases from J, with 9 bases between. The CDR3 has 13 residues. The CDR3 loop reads CASSPGLNTEAFF. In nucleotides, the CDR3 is TGTGCCAGCAGTCCGGGCCTTAACACTGAAGCTTTCTTT.

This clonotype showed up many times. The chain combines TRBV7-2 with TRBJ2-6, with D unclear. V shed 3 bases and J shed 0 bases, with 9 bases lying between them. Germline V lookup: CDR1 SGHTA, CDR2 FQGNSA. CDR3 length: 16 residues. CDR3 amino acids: CASSFVLNSGANVLTF. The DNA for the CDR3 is TGTGCCAGCAGCTTCGTGCTTAACTCTGGGGCCAACGTCCTGACTTTC.

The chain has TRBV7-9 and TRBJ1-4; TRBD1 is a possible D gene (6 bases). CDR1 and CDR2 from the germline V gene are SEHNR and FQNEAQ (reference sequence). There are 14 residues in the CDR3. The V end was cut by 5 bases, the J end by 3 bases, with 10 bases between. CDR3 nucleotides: TGTGCCAGCAGCGACACAGGGTCTAATGAAAAACTGTTTTTT. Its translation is CASSDTGSNEKLFF. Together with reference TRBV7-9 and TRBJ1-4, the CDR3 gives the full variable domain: DTGVSQNPRHKITKRGQNVTFRCDPISEHNRLYWYRQTLGQGPEFLTYFQNEAQLEKSRLLSDRFSAERPKGSFSTLEIQRTEQGDSAMYLCASSDTGSNEKLFFGSGTQLSVL.

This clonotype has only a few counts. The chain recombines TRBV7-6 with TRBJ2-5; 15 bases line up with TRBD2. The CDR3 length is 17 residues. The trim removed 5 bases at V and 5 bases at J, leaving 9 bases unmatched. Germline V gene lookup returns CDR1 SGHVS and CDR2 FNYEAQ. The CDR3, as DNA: TGTGCCAGCAGCCCCACCGGACTAGCGGGAGGGGTTGAGACCCAGTACTTC. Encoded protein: CASSPTGLAGGVETQYF.

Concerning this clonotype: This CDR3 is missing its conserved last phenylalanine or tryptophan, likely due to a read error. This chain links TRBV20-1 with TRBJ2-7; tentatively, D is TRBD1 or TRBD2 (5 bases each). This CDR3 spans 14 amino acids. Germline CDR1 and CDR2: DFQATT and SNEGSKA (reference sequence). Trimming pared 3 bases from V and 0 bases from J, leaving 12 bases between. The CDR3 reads CSASGTPSSYEQYS. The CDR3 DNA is TGCAGTGCTAGCGGGACGCCGAGCTCCTACGAGCAGTACTCC.

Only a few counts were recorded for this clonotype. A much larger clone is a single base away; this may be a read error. For the CDR3, the DNA is TGTGCCAGCAGCTTAGATCAGGGCAAAGGTGGAGGCTACCCCTTC. It specifies CASSLDQGKGGGYPF. V gene TRBV7-8 combines with J gene TRBJ1-2, with D perhaps matching TRBD1 (5 bases). The CDR3 is 15 residues long. Germline V lookup: CDR1 SGHVS, CDR2 FQNEAQ.